The sequence of this T cell receptor (beta chain) was determined in a study of beta chain features in type 1 diabetes. Regarding the study as a whole: Shorter templates may be favored by PCR, equally so in patients and controls.

The CDR3 is 14 amino acids. Unmatched junction bases numbered 8, after V lost 4 bases and J lost 6 bases. The germline CDR1 and CDR2 sequences are MDHEN and SYDVKM. Every bit of the isolated RNA underwent reverse transcription, so sequencing read expressed TCRB transcripts. Read counts averaged around 3.5 million for samples of naive, central memory and regulatory T cells. The table came from immunoSEQ multiplex PCR; TCRdb's copy has only in-frame clones and leaves some out. The sample records more than 300,000 clones, over 9.5% being singletons. The authors obtained over 95% purity in all sorted populations. Comment on this clone: Its antigen is unknown.

The sequence was collected from a man aged 18 to 30 in good health. The rearrangement uses TRBV28 and TRBJ2-7; the match to TRBD1 covers 8 bases. The sample taken for sequencing was naive CD4+ T cells from blood. DNA of the CDR3: TGTGCCAGCAGTTCCTCGGACAGGGCGGGCGAGCAGTACTTC. The encoded protein is CASSSSDRAGEQYF.